Listed here are 13 T cell receptor beta chains from one sample, sequenced in a study of beta chain features in type 1 diabetes. Expressed TCRB transcripts got sequenced, as all isolated RNA was reverse transcribed. Some clones are missing from TCRdb's copy, which holds only in-frame ones; the method was immunoSEQ multiplex PCR. The sample comprises about 620,000 clones, about 14% of which are singletons, and approximately 0.099% rests with the top ten. Material: naive CD4+ T cells from blood. These receptors came from a young man in good health.

The rearrangement uses TRBV4-1 and TRBJ1-1, with TRBD1 as a possible D gene (5 bases). The V end lost 3 bases, the J end lost 4 bases, and 12 bases lay between the germline ends. CDR3 length equals 14 residues. Germline V gene sequence: CDR1 MGHRA, CDR2 YSYEKL. CDR3 in DNA: TGCGCCAGCAGCCAGTTATTGAGGGGCACTGAAGCTTTCTTT. Translated, it gives CASSQLLRGTEAFF.

In its sample, this clone was seen a few times. CDR3 residues: CASSQEAVLAVFNEQFF. The CDR3 DNA reads as TGTGCCAGCAGCCAAGAGGCGGTACTAGCGGTCTTCAATGAGCAGTTCTTC. The gene calls are TRBV4-2 and TRBJ2-1, with TRBD2 matching over 8 bases. CDR1 is LGHNA and CDR2 is YNFKEQ in the germline V gene. Trimming at V came to 0 bases and at J to 6 bases, leaving 10 bases not matched to a gene. The CDR3 loop spans 17 amino acids.

This clone was detected only a few times. The chain recombines TRBV9 with TRBJ2-3; 10 bases map to TRBD2. In germline, CDR1 is SGDLS, CDR2 YYNGEE. Trimming took 1 base from V and 3 from J; bases not matched to a gene: 2. The length of the CDR3 is 15 residues. The CDR3 here is CASSVPSGGTDTQYF. The CDR3 DNA reads TGTGCCAGCAGCGTACCTAGCGGGGGTACAGATACGCAGTATTTT. Together with reference TRBV9 and TRBJ2-3, the CDR3 gives the full variable domain: DSGVTQTPKHLITATGQRVTLRCSPRSGDLSVYWYQQSLDQGLQFLIQYYNGEERAKGNILERFSAQQFPDLHSELNLSSLELGDSALYFCASSVPSGGTDTQYFGPGTRLTVL.

The table lists this clone with a few counts. The chain uses TRBV4-1 and TRBJ2-3; 7 nucleotides line up with TRBD2. CDR1 and CDR2 from the germline V gene are MGHRA and YSYEKL. CDR3 length: 18 amino acids. Trimming at V came to 4 bases and at J to 3 bases, leaving 16 bases not matched to a gene. The CDR3 loop reads CASSPSSGTRSGTDTQYF. CDR3 DNA: TGCGCCAGCAGCCCCTCCAGCGGGACCCGATCGGGGACAGATACGCAGTATTTT.

There are a few counts of this clone. The chain has TRBV25-1 and TRBJ1-2; D gene uncertain. The CDR3 has 13 residues. Germline CDR1 is MGHDK and CDR2 is SYGVNS. V shed 2 bases and J shed 2 bases, with 6 bases lying between them. CDR3 DNA: TGTGCCAGCAGTGAACAGGAGAACTATGGCTACACCTTC. Its protein is CASSEQENYGYTF.

The chain links TRBV10-3 to TRBJ2-5; the match to TRBD1 covers 7 bases. Germline V gene lookup returns CDR1 ENHRY and CDR2 SYGVKD. J gave up 3 bases and V 10 bases, and 5 bases lay outside the gene matches. The CDR3 contains 12 residues. The CDR3 DNA is TGTGCCACCAGGACAGGCAAAGAGACCCAGTACTTC. Protein product: CATRTGKETQYF.

This clone was observed a handful of times. The chain joins TRBV25-1 to TRBJ2-1; 8 positions agree with TRBD1. Germline-derived CDR1 and CDR2 are MGHDK and SYGVNS. The CDR3 runs 16 residues. V lost 2 bases, J lost 2 bases, and 5 bases stayed unmatched. CDR3 nucleotides: TGTGCCAGCAGTGAACCGGCGACAGGGGCCTACAATGAGCAGTTCTTC. As protein: CASSEPATGAYNEQFF.

This clone was seen only a few times. V is TRBV27 and J is TRBJ2-6, with a tentative D call TRBD2 (5 bases). Trimming stripped 6 bases from V and 0 bases from J, with 21 bases between. CDR3 length: 19 amino acids. CDR1 MNHEY and CDR2 SMNVEV come from the germline V gene (reference sequence). The DNA for the CDR3 is TGTGCCAGCAGCCTTTATCGACGCGGGCCGGACTCTGGGGCCAACGTCCTGACTTTC. This gives the protein CASSLYRRGPDSGANVLTF.

This clone was counted between two and nine times. This chain links TRBV4-3 with TRBJ1-1; 7 bases align to TRBD1. The trim removed 0 bases at V and 0 bases at J, leaving 4 bases unmatched. From germline, CDR1 is LGHNA and CDR2 YSLEER. The CDR3 is 16 residues long. The CDR3 nucleotides read TGCGCCAGCAGCCAAGATATGCAGGGGGTGAACACTGAAGCTTTCTTT. Its protein product is CASSQDMQGVNTEAFF.

This clone was seen only a few times. The chain is built from TRBV7-3 and TRBJ1-2, with 10 bases aligning to TRBD1. CDR3 length: 13 amino acids. Germline-derived CDR1 and CDR2 are SGHTA and FQGTGA. J lost 5 bases, V lost 5 bases, and 2 bases had no gene match. This CDR3 reads CASSPGQGYGYTF. DNA for the CDR3: TGTGCCAGCAGCCCGGGACAGGGGTATGGCTACACCTTC.

This clone has a handful of counts. The V call is TRBV2, the J call TRBJ1-2; D remains ambiguous. Germline lookup yields CDR1 SNHLY and CDR2 FYNNEI. Trimming removed 6 bases from V and 0 bases from J, with 14 bases in between. CDR3 length: 15 residues. The DNA for the CDR3 is TGTGCCAGCAGAGCCCCACGGGAGCCTAACTATGGCTACACCTTC. Translation gives CASRAPREPNYGYTF.

This clone was found many times. J is TRBJ2-1 and V is TRBV10-3; weak D call: TRBD1 (6 bases). There are 15 residues in the CDR3. CDR1 and CDR2 (germline): ENHRY, SYGVKD. Trimming took 2 bases from V and 3 from J, leaving 11 bases between them. CDR3 DNA sequence: TGTGCCATCAGTGAGCTCACAGGGATCTACAATGAGCAGTTCTTC. Amino acid sequence: CAISELTGIYNEQFF.

The chain uses TRBV7-2 and TRBJ2-1; 11 bases agree with TRBD2. J lost 5 bases, V lost 7 bases, and 7 bases had no gene match. The CDR3 totals 15 residues. Germline V gene data show CDR1 as SGHTA and CDR2 as FQGNSA. The CDR3: CASTWELAGDNEQFF. CDR3 nucleotides: TGTGCCAGCACCTGGGAACTAGCGGGAGACAATGAGCAGTTCTTC.